Each of the 26 T cell receptor beta chains below was sequenced from the same sample in a study of T cell responses to AZD1222 COVID-19 vaccine (dated by TCRdb to about 2021). The protocol used for the library was the immunoSEQ multiplex PCR assay. TCRdb stores this immuneACCESS table with in-frame sequences only. Part of the clones is absent; in the studies checked, under half of the shortfall reflects unresolved V genes, and no reason is known for the rest. The sample table lists 180,000 or so clones, 92% of them with a count of one. 1% to 1.5% of the sample comes from the top ten. The time point label here, explained by the study, means: about 28 days (+/-7) after the second vaccine dose. Sequenced here: peripheral blood, sampled 28 days after the second AZD1222 dose. The origin of the receptors is an adult who received the AZD1222 COVID-19 vaccine.

This clone has a single count. V usage is TRBV20-1 and J usage is TRBJ2-3; no firm D call. Looked up from germline, CDR1 is DFQATT and CDR2 is SNEGSKA (reference sequence). This CDR3 contains 11 residues. V was trimmed by 3 bases and J by 4 bases, leaving 5 bases between them. DNA for the CDR3: TGCAGTGCTAGCGTAGCAGATACGCAGTATTTT. Encoded protein: CSASVADTQYF.

V is TRBV6-2 or TRBV6-3 and J is TRBJ2-5, with D tentatively TRBD1 or TRBD2 (7 bases each). The CDR3 is made up of 16 amino acids. V lost 6 bases and J lost 5, with 22 bases in between. Germline V lookup: CDR1 MNHEY, CDR2 SVGEGT. CDR3 sequence reads: CASSSGGGALWETQYF. CDR3 nucleotide sequence: TGTGCCAGCAGCTCAGGGGGGGGCGCCTTGTGGGAGACCCAGTACTTC.

V and J are TRBV21-1 and TRBJ1-2; the D call of TRBD1 is as the table states it, not checked on the DNA. TRBV21-1 is recorded as a pseudogene. The length of the CDR3 is 13 residues. CDR3 in amino acids: CASSKGTNYGYTF. In nucleotides, the CDR3 is TGTGCCAGCAGCAAAGGGACAAACTATGGCTACACCTTC.

This clone was picked up a small number of times. This rearrangement joins TRBV5-1 to TRBJ2-7; 11 bases match TRBD2. The length of the CDR3 is 16 residues. The J segment lost 0 bases and the V segment lost 3 bases, leaving 5 bases of the junction unmatched. Germline V lookup: CDR1 SGHRS, CDR2 YFSETQ. CDR3: CASSSAGTSGSYEQYF. In DNA form, the CDR3 reads TGCGCCAGCAGCTCCGCGGGGACTAGCGGCTCCTACGAGCAGTACTTC.

This clone was picked up a small number of times. The J gene is TRBJ2-1, the V gene TRBV6-4, with D possibly matching TRBD2 (5 bases). Germline CDR1 MRHNA, CDR2 SNTAGT. V lost 2 bases, J lost 5 bases, and 13 bases lay in between. The CDR3 is 15 amino acids. The CDR3 loop is CASSDRSGAHNEQFF. Here the CDR3 DNA reads TGTGCCAGCAGTGACCGGAGCGGCGCTCACAATGAGCAGTTCTTC.

The rearrangement uses TRBV28 and TRBJ2-7; 7 bases agree with TRBD1. V shed 6 bases, J shed 2 bases, and the junction held 7 bases outside the gene matches. CDR1 and CDR2 (germline): MDHEN, SYDVKM. The CDR3 extends over 14 amino acids. The CDR3 bases are TGTGCCAGCAGCTCCCCAGGGGGTACCTACGAGCAGTACTTC. Protein: CASSSPGGTYEQYF.

This clone was detected a few times. The J gene is TRBJ2-5, the V gene TRBV7-6; 7 nucleotides match TRBD2. Germline V CDR1 and CDR2: SGHVS, FNYEAQ. The CDR3 length is 15 residues. J gave up 5 bases and V 0 bases, and 6 bases lay outside the gene matches. The CDR3 sequence: CASSLAETSRETQYF. The CDR3 DNA reads TGTGCCAGCAGCTTAGCGGAGACTAGCCGGGAGACCCAGTACTTC.

In this sample, this clone turned up once. V and J are TRBV5-1 and TRBJ2-5; 8 bases line up with TRBD2. The V gene's germline CDR1 is SGHRS and CDR2 YFSETQ. V gave up 5 bases and J gave up 2 bases; unmatched junction bases: 2. CDR3 length: 13 amino acids. DNA of the CDR3: TGCGCCAGCAGTAGCGGGGTTCAAGAGACCCAGTACTTC. Translation gives CASSSGVQETQYF.

The chain links TRBV9 to TRBJ1-2; no firm D call. The germline V gene encodes CDR1 SGDLS and CDR2 YYNGEE. V dropped 4 bases and J dropped 8 bases, with 15 bases sitting between them. CDR3 length: 13 residues. CDR3 in DNA: TGTGCCAGCAGCCCAGTGGAAGGAGGGGGCTACACCTTC. It specifies CASSPVEGGGYTF.

This chain joins TRBV4-2 and TRBJ2-7; 9 nucleotides align to TRBD2. The CDR3 is 17 amino acids. CDR1 is LGHNA, CDR2 YNFKEQ, per germline. Unmatched junction bases numbered 9, after V lost 0 bases and J lost 3 bases. CDR3 DNA: TGTGCCAGCAGCCAAGATCTCCCCTCGCGGGGGGGCTACGAGCAGTACTTC. Translation: CASSQDLPSRGGYEQYF.

The gene calls are TRBV2 and TRBJ1-2; 7 nucleotides line up with TRBD1. This CDR3 is built from 15 residues. J was trimmed by 7 bases and V by 7 bases; bases with no gene match: 15. The germline CDR1 and CDR2 sequences are SNHLY and FYNNEI. Here the CDR3 DNA reads TGTGCCAGCAAGGGGGGCGCGACAGGGCCTGGTGGCTACACCTTC. Translation gives CASKGGATGPGGYTF.

The V gene is TRBV5-1, the J gene TRBJ1-1; 7 bases are a match to TRBD1. There are 15 residues in the CDR3. J gave up 6 bases and V 4 bases, and 12 bases lay outside the gene matches. Germline assignment: CDR1 SGHRS and CDR2 YFSETQ. CDR3 nucleotides: TGCGCCAGCAGCATCGCGTTACAGGGGAGGTCTGAAGCTTTCTTT. Residues: CASSIALQGRSEAFF.

A single count supports this clone. The chain combines TRBV5-1 with TRBJ2-5, with D possibly being TRBD2 (5 bases). There are 13 residues in the CDR3. Trimming took 7 bases from V and 7 from J, leaving 17 bases between them. The germline gives CDR1 SGHRS, CDR2 YFSETQ. The CDR3 spells CASGVVGSGTQYF. In DNA, the CDR3 is TGCGCCAGCGGCGTAGTAGGGAGTGGGACCCAGTACTTC.

This clone occurred once. This chain uses TRBV4-2 with TRBJ2-3; possibly TRBD2 for D (5 bases). CDR1 LGHNA and CDR2 YNFKEQ come from the germline V gene. The CDR3 length is 14 residues. Trimming cost V 1 base and J 0 bases, with 5 bases left between them. CDR3 amino acids: CASSQGGSTDTQYF. CDR3 coding DNA: TGTGCCAGCAGCCAAGGAGGGAGCACAGATACGCAGTATTTT.

This chain joins TRBV5-4 and TRBJ2-2, with TRBD2 identical over 10 bases. V shed 4 bases, J shed 2 bases, and the junction held 8 bases outside the gene matches. The CDR3 covers 17 residues. CDR1 is SGHNT and CDR2 is YYREEE in the germline V gene (reference sequence). The CDR3 bases are TGTGCCAGCAGCCAAGGCCCTAGCGGGGGAAACACCGGGGAGCTGTTTTTT. This translates into CASSQGPSGGNTGELFF.

The chain recombines TRBV11-2 with TRBJ1-6; tentative D call: TRBD1 (5 bases). The CDR3 is 16 residues long. V lost 2 bases, J lost 7 bases, and 15 bases lay in between. Germline CDR1 is SGHAT and CDR2 is FQNNGV. DNA of the CDR3: TGTGCCAGCAGCTTACTTTTTCAGGGACCAAATTCACCCCTCCACTTT. Translation: CASSLLFQGPNSPLHF.

The V call is TRBV7-2, the J call TRBJ2-5; D gene uncertain. The ends were cut back, 3 bases at V and 5 bases at J, with 10 bases in the middle. Germline V CDR1 and CDR2: SGHTA, FQGNSA. The CDR3 loop spans 13 amino acids. The CDR3: CASSLVRWETQYF. The CDR3 DNA is TGTGCCAGCAGCTTGGTCAGGTGGGAGACCCAGTACTTC.

The chain couples TRBV6-1 to TRBJ1-1, with D uncertain. Trimming removed 2 bases from V and 2 bases from J, with 6 bases in between. Per germline, CDR1 MNHNS and CDR2 SASEGT. This CDR3 has 13 residues. Here the CDR3 reads CASSEKSNTEAFF. The DNA for the CDR3 is TGTGCCAGCAGTGAAAAATCAAACACTGAAGCTTTCTTT.

The CDR3, as DNA: TGTGCCAGCAGGGGGACTGCCGACTACGAGCAGTACTTC. Amino acid sequence: CASRGTADYEQYF. The chain has TRBV12-3 or TRBV12-4 and TRBJ2-7; D might be TRBD2 (6 bases). This CDR3 region has 13 residues. V was trimmed by 6 bases and J by 3 bases, leaving 12 bases between them.

This clone was detected once. This chain links TRBV7-2 with TRBJ2-1, with a tentative D call TRBD2 (5 bases). The CDR3 has 15 amino acids. Trimming removed 1 base from V and 6 bases from J, with 13 bases in between. Germline-derived CDR1 and CDR2 are SGHTA and FQGNSA. This CDR3 is CASSLDTRRVNEQFF. CDR3 in DNA: TGTGCCAGCAGCTTAGATACCCGGCGGGTCAATGAGCAGTTCTTC.

The chain uses TRBV6-5 and TRBJ1-2, with 10 nucleotides matching TRBD1. The germline V gene encodes CDR1 MNHEY and CDR2 SVGAGI. The CDR3 extends over 13 amino acids. Germline trimming cut 7 bases from V and 5 bases from J; bases unmatched to any gene: 4. The CDR3 nucleotides are TGTGCCAGCATGATGGGACAGGGGTATGGCTACACCTTC. Translated: CASMMGQGYGYTF.

The gene calls are TRBV5-1 and TRBJ1-6; D is unclear. The CDR3 sequence is 16 residues long. The germline gives CDR1 SGHRS, CDR2 YFSETQ. V was cut by 0 bases and J by 0 bases, with 7 bases left in between. DNA for the CDR3: TGCGCCAGCAGCTTGGAGTGGAGCTCCTATAATTCACCCCTCCACTTT. Translating it yields CASSLEWSSYNSPLHF.

The chain links TRBV6-5 to TRBJ2-3; D may be TRBD1 or TRBD2 (6 bases each). Trimming shortened V by 7 bases and J by 5 bases, and 19 bases separated the two germline ends. The CDR3 loop spans 15 amino acids. CDR1 is MNHEY, CDR2 SVGAGI, per germline. As DNA, the CDR3 is TGTGCCAGCACCGAAGGAGGGGGGAGTGTAGATACGCAGTATTTT. Translated: CASTEGGGSVDTQYF.

The CDR3 DNA reads TGTGCCAGCAGTTTGTATGGCAGGGGGTCCGGGGAGCTGTTTTTT. Translating it yields CASSLYGRGSGELFF. The chain has TRBV27 and TRBJ2-2; 7 positions match TRBD1. The CDR3 extends over 15 amino acids. Looked up from germline, CDR1 is MNHEY and CDR2 is SMNVEV (reference sequence). J gave up 6 bases and V 3 bases, and 7 bases lay outside the gene matches.

The CDR3 region has the DNA TGCAGCGGTTGGGACACTGAAGCTTTCTTT. It specifies CSGWDTEAFF. This chain links TRBV29-1 with TRBJ1-1, with no clear D. Germline loops: CDR1 SQVTM, CDR2 ANQGSEA. Trimming removed 7 bases from V and 3 bases from J, with 6 bases in between. CDR3 length equals 10 residues.

This chain links TRBV29-1 with TRBJ2-7; D assignment may be TRBD1 or TRBD2 (5 bases each). The germline gives CDR1 SQVTM, CDR2 ANQGSEA. This CDR3 spans 12 amino acids. V gave up 5 bases and J gave up 4 bases, with 12 bases separating them. CDR3: CSVSGARYEQYF. The CDR3 DNA is TGCAGCGTTTCCGGGGCCCGATACGAGCAGTACTTC.